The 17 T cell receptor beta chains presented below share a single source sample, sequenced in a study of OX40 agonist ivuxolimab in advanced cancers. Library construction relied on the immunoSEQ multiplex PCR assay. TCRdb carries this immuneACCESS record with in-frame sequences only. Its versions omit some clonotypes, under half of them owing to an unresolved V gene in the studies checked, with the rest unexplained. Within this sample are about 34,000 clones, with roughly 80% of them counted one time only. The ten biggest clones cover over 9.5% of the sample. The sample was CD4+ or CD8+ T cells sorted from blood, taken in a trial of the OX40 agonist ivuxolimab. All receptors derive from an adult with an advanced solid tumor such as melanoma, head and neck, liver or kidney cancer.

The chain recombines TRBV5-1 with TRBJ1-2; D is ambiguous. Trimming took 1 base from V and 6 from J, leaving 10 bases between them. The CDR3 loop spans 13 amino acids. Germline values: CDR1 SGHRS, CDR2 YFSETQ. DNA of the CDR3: TGCGCCAGCAGCTTGCAGGCGGATCATGGCTACACCTTC. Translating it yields CASSLQADHGYTF.

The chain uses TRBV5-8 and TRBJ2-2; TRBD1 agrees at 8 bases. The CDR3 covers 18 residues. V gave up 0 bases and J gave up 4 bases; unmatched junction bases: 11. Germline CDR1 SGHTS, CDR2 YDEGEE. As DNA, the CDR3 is TGTGCCAGCAGCTTGGCGGGTTACAGGGGGATGTTCACCGGGGAGCTGTTTTTT. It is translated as CASSLAGYRGMFTGELFF.

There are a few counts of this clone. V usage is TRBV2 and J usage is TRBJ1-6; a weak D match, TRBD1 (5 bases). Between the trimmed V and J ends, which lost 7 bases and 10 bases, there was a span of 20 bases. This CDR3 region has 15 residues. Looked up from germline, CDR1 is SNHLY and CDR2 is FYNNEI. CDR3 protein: CASKDGTVGESPLHF. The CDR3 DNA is TGTGCCAGCAAAGACGGGACCGTTGGGGAATCACCCCTCCACTTT.

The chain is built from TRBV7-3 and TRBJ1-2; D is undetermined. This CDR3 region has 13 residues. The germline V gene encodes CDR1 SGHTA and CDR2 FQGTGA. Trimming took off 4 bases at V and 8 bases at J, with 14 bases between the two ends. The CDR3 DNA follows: TGTGCCAGCAGCTCGACGATCTCGGGCGGCTACACCTTC. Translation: CASSSTISGGYTF.

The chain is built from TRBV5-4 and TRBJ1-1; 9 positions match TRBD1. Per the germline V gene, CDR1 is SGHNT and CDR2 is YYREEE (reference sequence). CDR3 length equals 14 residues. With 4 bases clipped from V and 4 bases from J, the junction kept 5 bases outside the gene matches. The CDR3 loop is CASSGTGRFTEAFF. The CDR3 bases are TGTGCCAGCAGCGGGACAGGGAGGTTCACTGAAGCTTTCTTT. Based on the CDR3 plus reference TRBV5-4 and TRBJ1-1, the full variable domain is ETGVTQSPTHLIKTRGQQVTLRCSSQSGHNTVSWYQQALGQGPQFIFQYYREEENGRGNFPPRFSGLQFPNYSSELNVNALELDDSALYLCASSGTGRFTEAFFGQGTRLTVV.

This CDR3 is CASSLAGGGFETQYF. Written as DNA, the CDR3 is TGTGCCAGCAGCTTAGCCGGGGGCGGATTTGAGACCCAGTACTTC. The chain carries TRBV7-7 and TRBJ2-5; D assignment may be TRBD1 or TRBD2 (6 bases each). This CDR3 is 15 amino acids long. CDR1 is SSHAT and CDR2 is FNYEAQ in the germline V gene (reference sequence). Trimming removed 0 bases at V and 5 bases at J, with 13 bases between. The full variable domain, its missing parts supplied by reference TRBV7-7 and TRBJ2-5, is GAGVSQSPRYKVTKRGQDVTLRCDPISSHATLYWYQQALGQGPEFLTYFNYEAQPDKSGLPSDRFSAERPEGSISTLTIQRTEQRDSAMYRCASSLAGGGFETQYFGPGTRLLVL.

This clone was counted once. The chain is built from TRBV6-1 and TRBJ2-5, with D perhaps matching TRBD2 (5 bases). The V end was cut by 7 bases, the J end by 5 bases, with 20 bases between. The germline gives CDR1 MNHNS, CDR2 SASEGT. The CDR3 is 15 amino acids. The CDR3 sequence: CASNPRGWGRETQYF. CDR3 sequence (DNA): TGTGCCAGCAACCCGCGAGGGTGGGGAAGGGAGACCCAGTACTTC.

CDR3 DNA sequence: TGTGCCAGCAGTTCTACAGGGGGGGGCAATCAGCCCCAGCATTTT. As protein: CASSSTGGGNQPQHF. This rearrangement joins TRBV6-5 to TRBJ1-5; 8 nucleotides align to TRBD1. CDR3 size: 15 residues. Germline loops: CDR1 MNHEY, CDR2 SVGAGI. The V and J ends lost 4 bases and 2 bases, in that order; junction bases with no gene match: 4.

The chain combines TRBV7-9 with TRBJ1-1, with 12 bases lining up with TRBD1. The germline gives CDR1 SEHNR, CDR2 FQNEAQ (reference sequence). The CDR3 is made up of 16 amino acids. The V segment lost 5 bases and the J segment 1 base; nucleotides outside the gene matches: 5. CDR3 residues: CASSGDRGLANTEAFF. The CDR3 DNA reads TGTGCCAGCAGCGGGGACAGGGGGCTGGCGAACACTGAAGCTTTCTTT.

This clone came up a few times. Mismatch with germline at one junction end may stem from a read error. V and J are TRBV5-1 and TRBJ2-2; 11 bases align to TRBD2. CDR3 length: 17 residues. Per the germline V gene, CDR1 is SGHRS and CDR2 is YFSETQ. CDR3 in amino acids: CASTLSSGGADTGELFF. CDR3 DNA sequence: TGCGCCAGCACCTTGAGTAGCGGGGGGGCCGACACCGGGGAGCTGTTTTTT. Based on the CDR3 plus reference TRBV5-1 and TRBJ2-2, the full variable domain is KAGVTQTPRYLIKTRGQQVTLSCSPISGHRSVSWYQQTPGQGLQFLFEYFSETQRNKGNFPGRFSGRQFSNSRSEMNVSTLELGDSALYLCASTLSSGGADTGELFFGEGSRLTVL.

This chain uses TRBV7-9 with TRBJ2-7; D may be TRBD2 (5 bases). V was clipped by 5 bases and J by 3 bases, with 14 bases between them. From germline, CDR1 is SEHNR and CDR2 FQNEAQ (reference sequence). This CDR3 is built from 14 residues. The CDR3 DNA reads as TGTGCCAGCAGCCCATGGACCGAGGGCTACGAGCAGTACTTC. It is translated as CASSPWTEGYEQYF.

This chain's CDR3 is CASSSKGELNTEAFF. CDR3 coding DNA: TGTGCCAGCAGCTCAAAGGGTGAATTGAACACTGAAGCTTTCTTT. V and J are TRBV11-2 and TRBJ1-1; D is unclear. The CDR3 is 15 residues long. Trimming removed 4 bases at V and 0 bases at J, with 12 bases between. CDR1 and CDR2 from the germline V gene are SGHAT and FQNNGV.

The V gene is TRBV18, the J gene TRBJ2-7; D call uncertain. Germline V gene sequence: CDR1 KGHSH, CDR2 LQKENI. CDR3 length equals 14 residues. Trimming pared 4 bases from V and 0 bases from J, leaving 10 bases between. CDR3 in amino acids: CASSQGRTSYEQYF. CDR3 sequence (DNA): TGTGCCAGCTCACAAGGACGGACCTCCTACGAGCAGTACTTC.

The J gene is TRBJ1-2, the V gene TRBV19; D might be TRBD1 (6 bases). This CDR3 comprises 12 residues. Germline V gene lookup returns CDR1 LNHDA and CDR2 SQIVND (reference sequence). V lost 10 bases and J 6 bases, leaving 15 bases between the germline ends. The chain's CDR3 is CAIRGTPDGYTF. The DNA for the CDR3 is TGTGCCATCCGCGGGACACCTGATGGCTACACCTTC.

The CDR3 nucleotides read TGCGCCAGCAGCCTTAGAACGTCCGAGCAGTACTTC. It is translated as CASSLRTSEQYF. The V gene is TRBV5-1, the J gene TRBJ2-7; D is ambiguous. Germline V gene data show CDR1 as SGHRS and CDR2 as YFSETQ. V gave up 4 bases and J gave up 6 bases, with 11 bases separating them. This CDR3 spans 12 amino acids. The complete variable domain, with remaining parts taken from reference TRBV5-1 and TRBJ2-7, reads KAGVTQTPRYLIKTRGQQVTLSCSPISGHRSVSWYQQTPGQGLQFLFEYFSETQRNKGNFPGRFSGRQFSNSRSEMNVSTLELGDSALYLCASSLRTSEQYFGPGTRLTVT.

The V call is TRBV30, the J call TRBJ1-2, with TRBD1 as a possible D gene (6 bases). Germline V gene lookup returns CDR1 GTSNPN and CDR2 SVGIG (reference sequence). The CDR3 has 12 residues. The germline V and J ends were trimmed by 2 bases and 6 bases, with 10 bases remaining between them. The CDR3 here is CAWSLGHHGYTF. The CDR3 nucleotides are TGTGCCTGGAGTCTGGGACATCATGGCTACACCTTC. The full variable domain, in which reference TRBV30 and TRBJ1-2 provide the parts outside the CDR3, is SQTIHQWPATLVQPVGSPLSLECTVEGTSNPNLYWYRQAAGRGLQLLFYSVGIGQISSEVPQNLSASRPQDRQFILSSKKLLLSDSGFYLCAWSLGHHGYTFGSGTRLTVV.

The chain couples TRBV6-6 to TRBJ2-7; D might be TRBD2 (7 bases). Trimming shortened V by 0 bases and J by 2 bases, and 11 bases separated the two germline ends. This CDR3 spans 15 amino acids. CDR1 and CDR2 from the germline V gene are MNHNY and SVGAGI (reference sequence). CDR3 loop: CASSYSGGGPYEQYF. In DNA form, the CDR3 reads TGTGCCAGCAGTTACTCGGGGGGGGGCCCCTACGAGCAGTACTTC.